What follows is one TCR beta chain and its context. The sample belongs to a study of blood T cell repertoires in COVID-19. Germline assignment: CDR1 SNHLY and CDR2 FYNNEI. The V end was cut by 4 bases, the J end by 2 bases, with 6 bases between. The CDR3 contains 12 residues. Participant-reported clinical history was the basis for cohort assignment. Measured with immunoSEQ multiplex PCR; TCRdb has only the in-frame clones, and not every one. The sample lists about 250,000 clones, 87% occurring once. The chain couples TRBV2 to TRBJ2-7; D not resolved. This clonotype originated in a woman aged 30 to 39 with acute COVID-19. Sequencing was carried out using PBMCs or T cells enriched from blood (not recorded which). CDR3 amino acids: CASSGSTYEQYF. The CDR3, as DNA: TGTGCCAGCAGTGGTAGTACCTACGAGCAGTACTTC. Complete variable domain (other parts from reference TRBV2 and TRBJ2-7): EPEVTQTPSHQVTQMGQEVILRCVPISNHLYFYWYRQILGQKVEFLVSFYNNEISEKSEIFDDQFSVERPDGSNFTLKIRSTKLEDSAMYFCASSGSTYEQYFGPGTRLTVT.